The clone carrying this TCR beta chain occurred a few times. The sample comes from a study of T-cell reconstitution after alpha-beta-depleted transplantation in children. TCRbeta library construction was performed incorporating unique molecular identifiers. TCRdb analysed the PCR reads with MiXCR anew, one entry per CDR3 protein. The sample records roughly 400,000 distinct CDR3 sequences, about 20% being singletons. Specimen: PBMCs from the stem cell graft donor, collected from the stem cell graft. The origin of this receptor is a human donor who donated a stem cell graft to a child with acute myeloid leukemia.

CDR3 protein: CATSGYPTYNEQFF. CDR3 coding DNA: TGTGCCACCAGTGGATACCCAACCTACAATGAGCAGTTCTTC. This chain joins TRBV24-1 and TRBJ2-1, with no clear D. V gave up 5 bases and J gave up 2 bases, with 9 bases separating them. CDR1 and CDR2 (germline): KGHDR, SFDVKD. CDR3 length: 14 amino acids.